The sequence of this TCR beta chain was determined in a study of T cell clones after liver transplantation. On the study more broadly: TCRbeta sequencing after a pre-transplant mixed lymphocyte reaction identified graft-donor-reactive clones, later tracked in post-transplant blood. Graft-donor-reactive sequences were compared with third-party-reactive TCRbeta sequences from pre-transplant mixed lymphocyte reactions. Whole-study findings and limits: A larger donor-reactive than third-party decline suggested partial antigen-specific deletion.

Turning to this clone: The antigen remains unidentified.

The method was immunoSEQ multiplex PCR; TCRdb's version includes in-frame clones alone and lacks a portion of them. The data show roughly 100,000 clones, around 84% seen once. V dropped 5 bases and J dropped 5; count of bases not matched to a gene: 8. Germline-derived CDR1 and CDR2 are SGHTA and FQGTGA. CDR3 length: 17 residues. This specimen consisted of CD4+ T cells from blood, obtained around 44 months after liver transplant. This clonotype was sampled from a human patient who received a liver transplant. Some of the T cells may derive from the graft donor. The J gene is TRBJ2-1, the V gene TRBV7-3; 14 positions match TRBD2. CDR3 sequence (DNA): TGTGCCAGCAGCCGAGGGACTAGCGGGAGATTCGACAATGAGCAGTTCTTC. Translating it yields CASSRGTSGRFDNEQFF.